Here is one T cell receptor (beta chain) with its context. Its target is unknown. Sequencing was performed with immunoSEQ multiplex PCR; in TCRdb, only in-frame clones are kept and a portion is missing. The sample lists roughly 51,000 clones, about 89% seen once, with about 14% in the top ten. The sample belongs to a study of T cell responses to AZD1222 COVID-19 vaccine. General study points: Across the whole spike, CD4 TCRs peaked at regions 160-218 and 743-854. Epitopes outside B.1.351 and B.1.1.7 mutated regions reportedly drew nearly half of spike TCRs.

The germline CDR1 and CDR2 sequences are SGHDN and FVKESK. This CDR3 has 16 amino acids. Unmatched junction bases numbered 4, after V lost 1 base and J lost 2 bases. Second-dose intervals near 4 or 12 weeks were combined. This specimen was peripheral blood, taken 28 days after the second AZD1222 dose. The receptor comes from an adult who received the AZD1222 COVID-19 vaccine. The genes are TRBV14 and TRBJ2-1; 8 bases fit TRBD1. The CDR3 region has the DNA TGTGCCAGCAGCCAAGGGGACAGGCCCACCTACAATGAGCAGTTCTTC. Residues: CASSQGDRPTYNEQFF.